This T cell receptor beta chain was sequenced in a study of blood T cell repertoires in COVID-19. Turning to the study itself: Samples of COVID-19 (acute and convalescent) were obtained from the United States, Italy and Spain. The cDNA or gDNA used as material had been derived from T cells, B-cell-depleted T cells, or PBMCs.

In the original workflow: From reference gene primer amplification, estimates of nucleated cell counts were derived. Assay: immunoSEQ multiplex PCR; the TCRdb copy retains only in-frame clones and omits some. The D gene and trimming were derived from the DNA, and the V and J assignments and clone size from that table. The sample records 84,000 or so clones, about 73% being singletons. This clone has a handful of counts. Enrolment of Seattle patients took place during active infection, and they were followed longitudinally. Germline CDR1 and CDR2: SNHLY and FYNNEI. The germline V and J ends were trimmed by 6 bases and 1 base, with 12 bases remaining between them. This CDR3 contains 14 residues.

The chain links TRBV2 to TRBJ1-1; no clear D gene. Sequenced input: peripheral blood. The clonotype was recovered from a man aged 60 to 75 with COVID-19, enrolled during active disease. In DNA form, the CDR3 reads TGTGCCAGCAGCGCTCGCGGTAAGAACACTGAAGCTTTCTTT. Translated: CASSARGKNTEAFF.